The 27 T cell receptor beta chains presented below share a single source sample, sequenced in a study of regulatory T cells in long-lasting Graves disease. Time point of the sample: persistent/refractory GD, antithyroid drugs over 5 years with positive TRAb. RNA from PBMCs was the source of the TCR library. The authors built TCR beta libraries using iRepertoire HTBI primers and Arm-PCR of CDR3 regions. TCRdb reanalysed the multiplex PCR reads using MiXCR and keeps one entry per CDR3 protein. This table holds 310,000 or so distinct CDR3 sequences, under 25% found once. The starting material was peripheral blood mononuclear cells (PBMCs), obtained when the disease was refractory, from a patient treated with antithyroid drugs. These receptors all come from a female donor with Graves disease.

The table lists this clonotype with many counts. V usage is TRBV27 and J usage is TRBJ2-7; D remains ambiguous. Germline assignment: CDR1 MNHEY and CDR2 SMNVEV (reference sequence). The CDR3 runs to 13 residues. Trimming shortened V by 6 bases and J by 8 bases, and 17 bases separated the two germline ends. The CDR3 region has the DNA TGTGCCAGCAGGACCACCGGACGGCGACAGCAGTACTTC. Its translation: CASRTTGRRQQYF.

This clonotype was counted at least ten times. This sequence joins TRBV12-3 or TRBV12-4 and TRBJ1-2; D not resolved. Trimming removed 6 bases at V and 7 bases at J, with 15 bases between. This CDR3 is built from 13 residues. The chain's CDR3 is CASSLDRAVGYTF. The CDR3, as DNA: TGTGCCAGCAGCCTGGACCGTGCGGTTGGCTACACCTTC.

This clonotype was detected ten times or more. This chain joins TRBV12-3 or TRBV12-4 and TRBJ1-2; weak D call: TRBD1 (6 bases). This CDR3 has 14 amino acids. Trimming removed 6 bases at V and 5 bases at J, with 16 bases between. CDR3 bases: TGTGCCAGCAGCGAAACAGGGCCCTGGTATGGCTACACCTTC. It translates to CASSETGPWYGYTF.

This clonotype was seen repeatedly, ten times or more. The rearrangement joins TRBV20-1 to TRBJ2-2; D is undetermined. V lost 3 bases and J lost 1, with 9 bases in between. Germline V gene sequence: CDR1 DFQATT, CDR2 SNEGSKA (reference sequence). The CDR3 sequence is 14 residues long. CDR3 loop: CSASQTGNTGELFF. DNA for the CDR3: TGCAGTGCTAGCCAGACGGGGAACACCGGGGAGCTGTTTTTT.

Ten or more counts support this clonotype. V gene TRBV12-3 or TRBV12-4 combines with J gene TRBJ1-1; D not resolved. V shed 1 base and J shed 4 bases, with 13 bases lying between them. The CDR3 is made up of 15 amino acids. CDR3 sequence reads: CASSLGGSAGTEAFF. DNA for the CDR3: TGTGCCAGCAGTTTAGGGGGAAGTGCGGGCACTGAAGCTTTCTTT.

V is TRBV3-1 and J is TRBJ2-2; 9 bases are a match to TRBD2. This CDR3 comprises 20 residues. The trim removed 2 bases at V and 4 bases at J, leaving 17 bases unmatched. Germline V CDR1 and CDR2: LGHDT, YNNKEL (reference sequence). The chain's CDR3 is CASSQTRTPGTSQPTGELFF. The CDR3 region has the DNA TGTGCCAGCAGCCAAACCAGAACCCCCGGGACTAGCCAACCCACCGGGGAGCTGTTTTTT.

The table lists this clonotype with a few counts. The genes are TRBV9 and TRBJ2-5, with TRBD1 matching 9 bases. Germline-derived CDR1 and CDR2 are SGDLS and YYNGEE. The CDR3 covers 15 residues. With V trimmed by 8 bases and J by 5 bases, 13 bases remained unmatched. CDR3 in amino acids: CASRGRDRERETQYF. The CDR3, as DNA: TGTGCCAGTAGGGGCCGGGACAGGGAGCGGGAGACCCAGTACTTC.

This clonotype was seen a few times. This sequence joins TRBV6-1 and TRBJ1-4; D is uncertain. The CDR3 consists of 12 residues. Germline loops: CDR1 MNHNS, CDR2 SASEGT. V dropped 8 bases and J dropped 6 bases, with 10 bases sitting between them. The chain's CDR3 is CASAQSDEKLFF. The CDR3 bases are TGTGCCAGCGCCCAGTCCGATGAAAAACTGTTTTTT.

The V and J genes are TRBV5-1 and TRBJ2-7; 8 nucleotides line up with TRBD1. This CDR3 has 14 residues. Germline V gene data show CDR1 as SGHRS and CDR2 as YFSETQ. V gave up 6 bases and J gave up 5 bases; unmatched junction bases: 10. The CDR3 DNA reads as TGCGCCAGCACCTGGACAGGGTACCAAGACGAGCAGTACTTC. Translating gives CASTWTGYQDEQYF.

The J gene is TRBJ2-3, the V gene TRBV7-2; 7 bases map to TRBD1. Germline CDR1 is SGHTA and CDR2 is FQGNSA. The CDR3 extends over 15 amino acids. With V trimmed by 6 bases and J by 0 bases, 6 bases remained unmatched. CDR3 DNA: TGTGCCAGCAGTTGGGGACAGCGGAGCACAGATACGCAGTATTTT. Translating gives CASSWGQRSTDTQYF. The whole variable domain, filled in from reference TRBV7-2 and TRBJ2-3, reads GAGVSQSPSNKVTEKGKDVELRCDPISGHTALYWYRQSLGQGLEFLIYFQGNSAPDKSGLPSDRFSAERTGGSVSTLTIQRTQQEDSAVYLCASSWGQRSTDTQYFGPGTRLTVL.

This clonotype was found a few times. CDR3 sequence reads: CASRTGSTPNTGELFF. In nucleotides, the CDR3 is TGTGCCAGCAGGACAGGGTCGACCCCGAACACCGGGGAGCTGTTTTTT. V gene TRBV7-9 combines with J gene TRBJ2-2, with 7 bases aligning to TRBD1. The CDR3 extends over 16 amino acids. Per germline, CDR1 SEHNR and CDR2 FQNEAQ (reference sequence). Trimming removed 6 bases from V and 0 bases from J; junction bases left unmatched: 7.

This clonotype was recorded only once. One end of the junction does not line up with germline, which may come from a read error. The chain has TRBV7-9 and TRBJ2-7; 7 positions agree with TRBD1. This CDR3 spans 14 amino acids. Looked up from germline, CDR1 is SEHNR and CDR2 is FQNEAQ (reference sequence). CDR3 protein: CASNLDQGEYEQYF. The CDR3, as DNA: TGTGCCAGCAACTTAGACCAGGGGGAATACGAGCAGTACTTC.

Comments on this clonotype: A much more abundant neighbour one base away suggests this may be a read error. This chain connects TRBV7-8 to TRBJ1-4; D possibly corresponds to TRBD1 (6 bases). The CDR3 loop spans 14 amino acids. Germline CDR1 and CDR2: SGHVS and FQNEAQ. For the CDR3, the DNA is TGTGCCAGCAGCTTAAGTGGGGGCGATGAAAAACTGCTTTTT. Residues: CASSLSGGDEKLLF.

In this sample, this clonotype turned up many times. The V gene is TRBV28, the J gene TRBJ1-2, with D possibly being TRBD1 (5 bases). The germline V gene encodes CDR1 MDHEN and CDR2 SYDVKM. The CDR3 is made up of 14 amino acids. Trimming took 6 bases from V and 8 from J, leaving 19 bases between them. The CDR3 spells CASSTPGRGEGYTF. The CDR3 DNA follows: TGTGCCAGCAGCACACCGGGACGTGGAGAAGGCTACACCTTC.

This clonotype has at least ten counts. The chain recombines TRBV7-2 with TRBJ2-7; D unclear. The CDR3 has 13 residues. Trimming pared 3 bases from V and 7 bases from J, leaving 13 bases between. Germline V gives CDR1 SGHTA, CDR2 FQGNSA. The CDR3 loop reads CASSLSNLGEQYF. The DNA for the CDR3 is TGTGCCAGCAGCTTGTCTAACCTGGGGGAGCAGTACTTC.

The table lists this clonotype with many counts. The rearrangement uses TRBV6-2 or TRBV6-3 and TRBJ2-7, with 9 bases aligning to TRBD2. This CDR3 contains 16 residues. Germline V gene lookup returns CDR1 MNHEY and CDR2 SVGEGT. V lost 0 bases to trimming and J lost 6 bases; unmatched junction nucleotides: 9. The CDR3 DNA reads TGTGCCAGCAGTTACTCGAGAGGCGGGAGGGTTTTCGAGCAGTACTTC. It encodes CASSYSRGGRVFEQYF.

V is TRBV5-5 and J is TRBJ2-7; 9 nucleotides line up with TRBD2. This CDR3 has 12 amino acids. Germline values: CDR1 SGHKS, CDR2 YYEKEE (reference sequence). Losses at the gene ends were 6 bases for V and 7 bases for J; bases not matched to a gene: 5. CDR3 amino acids: CASIKTSGEQYF. The CDR3 DNA reads as TGTGCCAGCATTAAGACTAGCGGAGAGCAGTACTTC.

In its sample, this clonotype was seen a few times. The chain carries TRBV19 and TRBJ2-2; a possible D gene is TRBD2 (6 bases). This CDR3 comprises 14 residues. Germline CDR1 LNHDA, CDR2 SQIVND (reference sequence). The V end was cut by 4 bases, the J end by 6 bases, with 12 bases between. The CDR3 is CASSRSSGAGELFF. The CDR3 DNA reads as TGTGCCAGTAGTAGGTCGTCGGGGGCCGGGGAGCTGTTTTTT.

Many counts were recorded for this clonotype. V gene TRBV12-3 or TRBV12-4 combines with J gene TRBJ2-7, with TRBD2 matching over 7 bases. V lost 5 bases and J lost 2; bases outside the gene matches: 15. The CDR3 has 17 residues. The CDR3 region is CASSPTGGTGPTYEQYF. The CDR3 DNA reads as TGTGCCAGCAGTCCCACCGGGGGGACGGGGCCGACCTACGAGCAGTACTTC.

This clonotype has at least ten counts. The chain joins TRBV11-2 to TRBJ1-4; TRBD1 aligns across 11 bases. This CDR3 is 15 amino acids long. Looked up from germline, CDR1 is SGHAT and CDR2 is FQNNGV. Trimming cost V 5 bases and J 11 bases; bases outside gene matches: 10. CDR3 amino acids: CASSRDGTGGRKLFF. The CDR3 nucleotides read TGTGCCAGCAGCCGAGACGGGACAGGGGGAAGGAAACTGTTTTTT.

This chain uses TRBV30 with TRBJ2-7, with D unresolved. The germline V and J ends were trimmed by 2 bases and 5 bases, with 10 bases remaining between them. The CDR3 consists of 12 residues. Germline CDR1 GTSNPN, CDR2 SVGIG (reference sequence). The CDR3 nucleotides are TGTGCCTGGAGTATTGGGCTTGACGAGCAGTACTTC. Protein: CAWSIGLDEQYF.

This clonotype was observed a handful of times. The chain uses TRBV18 and TRBJ1-1; D may be TRBD1 (6 bases). Germline CDR1 and CDR2: KGHSH and LQKENI. There are 15 residues in the CDR3. V lost 0 bases and J lost 1, with 9 bases in between. The CDR3 sequence is CASSPPIGGNTEAFF. Here the CDR3 DNA reads TGTGCCAGCTCACCACCAATAGGGGGGAACACTGAAGCTTTCTTT.

This clonotype was counted a few times. The chain employs TRBV7-9 and TRBJ2-2; D unclear. The CDR3 covers 13 residues. Trimming took 11 bases from V and 4 from J, leaving 14 bases between them. Germline lookup yields CDR1 SEHNR and CDR2 FQNEAQ (reference sequence). CDR3 in DNA: TGTGCCCCCGCCCCTCCGGGCACCGGGGAGCTGTTTTTT. It encodes CAPAPPGTGELFF.

The rearrangement links TRBV20-1 to TRBJ1-2; 8 bases match TRBD1. The CDR3 contains 14 residues. Per germline, CDR1 DFQATT and CDR2 SNEGSKA (reference sequence). V was pared by 5 bases and J by 4 bases, with 9 bases of the junction left unmatched. Written as DNA, the CDR3 is TGCAGTGCTCCCTGGGCAGGGGGCGTCTATGGCTACACCTTC. It codes for CSAPWAGGVYGYTF.

V is TRBV9 and J is TRBJ1-1, with D possibly TRBD1 on 6 matching bases. Per germline, CDR1 SGDLS and CDR2 YYNGEE. The CDR3 extends over 16 amino acids. Trimming pared 0 bases from V and 4 bases from J, leaving 16 bases between. The CDR3 region has the DNA TGTGCCAGCAGCGTAGTGGGGGCAGTCGGTATCACTGAAGCTTTCTTT. Amino acid sequence: CASSVVGAVGITEAFF.

The rearrangement joins TRBV19 to TRBJ1-3; D is undetermined. The CDR3 covers 15 residues. Germline loops: CDR1 LNHDA, CDR2 SQIVND (reference sequence). Trimming removed 4 bases from V and 2 bases from J, with 12 bases in between. The CDR3 nucleotides read TGTGCCAGTAGTAAGGGAAACTTCGCTGGAAACACCATATATTTT. It yields the protein CASSKGNFAGNTIYF.

The chain combines TRBV28 with TRBJ2-1; 12 bases match TRBD2. The V and J ends lost 4 bases and 5 bases, in that order; junction bases with no gene match: 12. Germline V gene lookup returns CDR1 MDHEN and CDR2 SYDVKM. This CDR3 is built from 18 residues. CDR3 protein: CASSSLAGGSRLNNEQFF. The CDR3 coding sequence is TGTGCCAGCAGTTCGCTAGCGGGAGGGTCTCGTCTAAACAATGAGCAGTTCTTC.